The source of this TCR beta chain is a study of blood T cells in healthy people across ages. This clonotype was seen a few times. The CDR3 is 15 residues long. Germline CDR1 and CDR2: MNHEY and SVGEGT. The germline V and J ends were trimmed by 6 bases and 1 base, with 15 bases remaining between them. It was with a sample-barcoded 5' primer and a J-beta primer mix that a second PCR of roughly 6 to 11 cycles was run. One entry per CDR3 protein results from TCRdb running MiXCR on the 5' RACE reads. The sample holds around 790,000 distinct CDR3 sequences, around 45% seen once. The sequence was obtained from a man in his 60s in good health. This chain links TRBV6-2 or TRBV6-3 with TRBJ1-1, with a possible D match to TRBD1 (5 bases). Sequenced material: blood. The CDR3 spells CASSQAWGPNTEAFF. The CDR3 region has the DNA TGTGCCAGCAGCCAGGCCTGGGGACCGAACACTGAAGCTTTCTTT.